This T cell receptor (beta chain) emerged from a study of T-cell reconstitution after alpha-beta-depleted transplantation in children. Findings and limits, study-wide: Recipient T cells and thymic progenitors that survived were the source of the high TCRbeta diversity seen at day 60 in some patients. Several hundred expanded graft clones reportedly supplied alpha-beta T cells about two months after transplant.

In regard to this clonotype: What it recognizes is unknown.

Unique molecular identifiers were incorporated during preparation of the TCRbeta library. In TCRdb, the PCR reads were re-called with MiXCR into one record per CDR3 protein. There are tens of thousands of distinct CDR3 sequences in the sample; around an eighth occur only once, and around a quarter lies in the top ten. The V and J ends lost 1 base and 2 bases, in that order; junction bases with no gene match: 4. This CDR3 region has 16 residues. Germline V gives CDR1 LNHDA, CDR2 SQIVND (reference sequence). The sample consisted of PBMCs, mostly from graft donor cells, taken 180 days after TCRalphabeta/CD19-depleted stem cell transplant. The receptor was isolated from a male patient aged 2 to 9 who had a stem cell transplant for acute lymphoblastic leukemia, so the T cells may come from the graft donor. J is TRBJ2-1 and V is TRBV19; 8 bases are a match to TRBD1. The CDR3 DNA sequence: TGTGCCAGTAGTATAGTGGCAGGGGGCGCCTACAATGAGCAGTTCTTC. Amino acid sequence: CASSIVAGGAYNEQFF.